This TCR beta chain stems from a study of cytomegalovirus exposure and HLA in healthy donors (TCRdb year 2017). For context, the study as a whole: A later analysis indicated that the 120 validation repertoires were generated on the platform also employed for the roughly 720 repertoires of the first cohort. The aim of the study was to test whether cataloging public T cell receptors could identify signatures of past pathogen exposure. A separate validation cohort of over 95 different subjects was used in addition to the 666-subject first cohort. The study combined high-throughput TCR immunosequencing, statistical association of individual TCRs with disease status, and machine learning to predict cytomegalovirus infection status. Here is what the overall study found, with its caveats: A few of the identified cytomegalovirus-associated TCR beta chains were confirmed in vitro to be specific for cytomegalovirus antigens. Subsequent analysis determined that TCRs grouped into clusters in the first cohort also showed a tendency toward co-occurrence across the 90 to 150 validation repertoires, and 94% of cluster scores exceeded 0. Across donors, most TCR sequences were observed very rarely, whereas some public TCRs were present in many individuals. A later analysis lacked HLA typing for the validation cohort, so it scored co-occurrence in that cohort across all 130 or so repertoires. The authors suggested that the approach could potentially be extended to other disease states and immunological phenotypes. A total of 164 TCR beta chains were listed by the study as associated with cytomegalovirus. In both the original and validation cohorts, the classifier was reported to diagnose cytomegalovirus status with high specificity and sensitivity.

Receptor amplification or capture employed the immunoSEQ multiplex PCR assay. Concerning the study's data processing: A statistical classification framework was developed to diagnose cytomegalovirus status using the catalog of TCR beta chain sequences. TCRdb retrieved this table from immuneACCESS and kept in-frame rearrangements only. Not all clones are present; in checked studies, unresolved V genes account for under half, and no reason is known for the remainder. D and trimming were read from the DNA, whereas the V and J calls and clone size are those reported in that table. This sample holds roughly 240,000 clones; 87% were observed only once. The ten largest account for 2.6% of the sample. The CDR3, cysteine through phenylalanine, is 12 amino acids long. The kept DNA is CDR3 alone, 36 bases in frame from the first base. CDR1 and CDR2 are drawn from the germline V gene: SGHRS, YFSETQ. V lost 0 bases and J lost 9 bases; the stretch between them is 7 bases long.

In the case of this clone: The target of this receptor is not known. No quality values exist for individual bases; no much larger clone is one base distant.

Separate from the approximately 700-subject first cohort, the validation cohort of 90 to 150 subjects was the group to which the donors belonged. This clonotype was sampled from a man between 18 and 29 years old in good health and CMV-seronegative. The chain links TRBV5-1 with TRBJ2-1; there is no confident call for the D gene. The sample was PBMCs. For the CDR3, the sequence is CASSLVAVEQFF. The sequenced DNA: TGCGCCAGCAGCTTGGTGGCAGTTGAGCAGTTCTTC. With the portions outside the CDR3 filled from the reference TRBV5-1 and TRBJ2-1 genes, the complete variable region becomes KAGVTQTPRYLIKTRGQQVTLSCSPISGHRSVSWYQQTPGQGLQFLFEYFSETQRNKGNFPGRFSGRQFSNSRSEMNVSTLELGDSALYLCASSLVAVEQFFGPGTRLTVL.